This passage covers 21 T cell receptor beta chains from one sample sequenced in a study of T cells in Graves' hyperthyroidism and ophthalmopathy. Template material for amplifying TCR beta CDR3 regions consisted of RNA transcripts. HTBI primers were used for first-round RT-PCR of the TCR CDR3. MiXCR was run by TCRdb on the multiplex PCR reads, yielding one entry per CDR3 protein. Among fewer than 600,000 distinct CDR3 sequences listed, less than 15% were seen once. Material: blood. All receptors derive from a middle-aged woman with Graves' hyperthyroidism.

There are a few counts of this clonotype. This chain joins TRBV5-1 and TRBJ2-2; tentatively, D is TRBD2 (6 bases). Deletions cut 0 bases from V and 6 bases from J, with 12 bases between. Germline-derived CDR1 and CDR2 are SGHRS and YFSETQ. The CDR3 has 15 residues. CDR3: CASSLDGRGPGELFF. CDR3 nucleotide sequence: TGCGCCAGCAGCTTGGACGGGAGAGGGCCCGGGGAGCTGTTTTTT.

The rearrangement links TRBV13 to TRBJ1-6; 7 bases line up with TRBD1. CDR3 length: 17 residues. The germline gives CDR1 PRHDT, CDR2 FYEKMQ (reference sequence). V trimming: 0 bases; J trimming: 4 bases; junction bases outside the gene matches: 6. Written as DNA, the CDR3 is TGTGCCAGCAGCTTAGGCCGTCCGGGACAGTATAATTCACCCCTCCACTTT. The encoded protein is CASSLGRPGQYNSPLHF.

This clonotype was counted at least ten times. This rearrangement joins TRBV5-1 to TRBJ1-1; 8 positions agree with TRBD1. The CDR3 runs to 15 residues. V shed 3 bases and J 2 bases; nucleotides not matched to a gene: 6. The germline CDR1 and CDR2 sequences are SGHRS and YFSETQ. CDR3 residues: CASSSTQGANTEAFF. The DNA for the CDR3 is TGCGCCAGCAGCTCAACGCAGGGGGCCAACACTGAAGCTTTCTTT.

CDR3 sequence (DNA): TGTGCCATCAGTGAGTCGAGGCCCGGGGAGCTGTTTTTT. This encodes CAISESRPGELFF. The chain has TRBV10-3 and TRBJ2-2; D is unresolved. This CDR3 is built from 13 residues. Germline assignment: CDR1 ENHRY and CDR2 SYGVKD. V was shortened by 0 bases and J by 6 bases, with 5 bases between the two germline ends.

This clonotype was picked up many times. The CDR3 DNA is TGTGCCAGCAGTGCAGCGGCCCGGGACAGGGAGCGCTTCGAGCAGTACTTC. Translation: CASSAAARDRERFEQYF. The rearrangement uses TRBV28 and TRBJ2-7, with 9 bases matching TRBD1. This CDR3 has 17 residues. CDR1 MDHEN and CDR2 SYDVKM come from the germline V gene. The V and J ends lost 5 bases and 6 bases, in that order; junction bases with no gene match: 17.

This clonotype was counted many times. The V call is TRBV28, the J call TRBJ1-2, with a possible D match to TRBD1 (5 bases). Germline assignment: CDR1 MDHEN and CDR2 SYDVKM. Trimming took 2 bases from V and 5 from J, leaving 15 bases between them. CDR3 length equals 15 residues. CDR3 sequence (DNA): TGTGCCAGCAGTTTACTCGGGGGTCTTGGGTATGGCTACACCTTC. Amino acid sequence: CASSLLGGLGYGYTF.

This clonotype was recorded a few times. The chain has TRBV7-3 and TRBJ2-2; TRBD2 aligns across 9 bases. This CDR3 region has 14 residues. Germline values: CDR1 SGHTA, CDR2 FQGTGA. The CDR3 sequence is CAIGTSKSTGELFF. The CDR3 bases are TGTGCGATAGGGACTAGCAAATCCACCGGGGAGCTGTTTTTT.

This clonotype was picked up a small number of times. The chain couples TRBV15 to TRBJ2-1; 10 bases map to TRBD1. The V gene end was trimmed by 3 bases and the J gene end by 7 bases; junction bases not matched to a gene: 3. CDR3 length: 14 amino acids. The germline V gene has CDR1 LNHNV and CDR2 YYDKDF (reference sequence). The CDR3 is CATSRDRGLNEQFF. CDR3 sequence (DNA): TGTGCCACCAGCAGGGACAGGGGGTTGAATGAGCAGTTCTTC.

At least ten counts were recorded for this clonotype. The chain has TRBV11-3 and TRBJ2-1; tentatively, D is TRBD1 (6 bases). The V gene lost 5 bases and the J gene lost 6 bases, with 17 bases spanning the gap. The CDR3 consists of 15 residues. From germline, CDR1 is SGHNT and CDR2 YENEEA. CDR3 nucleotides: TGTGCCAGCAGCCCGGCAGGCAGGGGTGTCAATGAGCAGTTCTTC. This sequence encodes CASSPAGRGVNEQFF.

This clonotype was picked up many times. The chain recombines TRBV30 with TRBJ1-3; no reliable D call. The V gene's germline CDR1 is GTSNPN and CDR2 SVGIG (reference sequence). Trimming left V 4 bases short and J 7 bases short, with 14 bases between. This CDR3 has 13 amino acids. CDR3 residues: CAWIPGSVNTIYF. In nucleotides, the CDR3 is TGTGCCTGGATCCCGGGGAGCGTTAACACCATATATTTT.

This sequence joins TRBV5-1 and TRBJ1-6; D gene ambiguous. Trimming pared 1 base from V and 7 bases from J, leaving 12 bases between. There are 15 residues in the CDR3. The germline CDR1 and CDR2 sequences are SGHRS and YFSETQ. The CDR3, as DNA: TGCGCCAGCAGCTTGAGGGCGGCAGACAATTCACCCCTCCACTTT. Encoded protein: CASSLRAADNSPLHF. Looking up the rest from reference TRBV5-1 and TRBJ1-6 gives the full variable domain: KAGVTQTPRYLIKTRGQQVTLSCSPISGHRSVSWYQQTPGQGLQFLFEYFSETQRNKGNFPGRFSGRQFSNSRSEMNVSTLELGDSALYLCASSLRAADNSPLHFGNGTRLTVT.

This clonotype was picked up many times. The rearrangement uses TRBV6-1 and TRBJ2-7; 9 positions agree with TRBD2. Germline V gene sequence: CDR1 MNHNS, CDR2 SASEGT. This CDR3 has 15 residues. Trimming cost V 4 bases and J 4 bases; bases outside gene matches: 8. CDR3 in amino acids: CASSAAGGPGYEQYF. The CDR3 nucleotides read TGTGCCAGCAGTGCCGCGGGAGGGCCAGGTTACGAGCAGTACTTC.

This clonotype was counted many times. The chain has TRBV12-3 or TRBV12-4 and TRBJ2-5; TRBD2 aligns across 8 bases. The CDR3 has 13 residues. V shed 4 bases, J shed 5 bases, and the junction held 3 bases outside the gene matches. The CDR3, as DNA: TGTGCCAGCAGTTGGAGACTAGCGGAGACCCAGTACTTC. Its protein product is CASSWRLAETQYF.

This rearrangement joins TRBV19 to TRBJ1-1, with TRBD1 as a possible D gene (6 bases). The V end was cut by 2 bases, the J end by 0 bases, with 13 bases between. The CDR3 has 16 residues. Germline V gene lookup returns CDR1 LNHDA and CDR2 SQIVND (reference sequence). In DNA, the CDR3 is TGTGCCAGTAGTATAAAAGGGGGGACCTTGAACACTGAAGCTTTCTTT. This gives the protein CASSIKGGTLNTEAFF. The whole variable domain, remainder taken from reference TRBV19 and TRBJ1-1, is DGGITQSPKYLFRKEGQNVTLSCEQNLNHDAMYWYRQDPGQGLRLIYYSQIVNDFQKGDIAEGYSVSREKKESFPLTVTSAQKNPTAFYLCASSIKGGTLNTEAFFGQGTRLTVV.

This clonotype has a handful of counts. The J gene is TRBJ2-3, the V gene TRBV29-1, with 7 bases that match TRBD1. Germline V gene lookup returns CDR1 SQVTM and CDR2 ANQGSEA. This CDR3 has 14 residues. This chain's CDR3 is CMTSDRVGTDTQYF. The CDR3 DNA reads as TGCATGACGTCCGACAGGGTTGGCACAGATACGCAGTATTTT.

The chain couples TRBV11-2 to TRBJ2-7; D remains unclear. Trimming shortened V by 1 base and J by 0 bases, and 7 bases separated the two germline ends. CDR1 is SGHAT and CDR2 is FQNNGV in the germline V gene. This CDR3 has 14 amino acids. The CDR3 bases are TGTGCCAGCAGCTTAGCGGTAGGCTCCTACGAGCAGTACTTC. This translates into CASSLAVGSYEQYF.

Only a few counts were recorded for this clonotype. The chain carries TRBV2 and TRBJ1-5; D is uncertain. Trimming cost V 2 bases and J 4 bases, with 12 bases left between them. The CDR3 has 15 amino acids. CDR1 and CDR2 (germline): SNHLY, FYNNEI. CDR3 sequence reads: CASSESVLLNQPQHF. As DNA, the CDR3 is TGTGCCAGCAGTGAATCGGTGCTACTGAATCAGCCCCAGCATTTT.

This clonotype was counted many times. This may be a read error: a much more frequent sequence differs by one nucleotide. This chain links TRBV2 with TRBJ2-1, with D tentatively TRBD1 (5 bases). Germline V gene lookup returns CDR1 SNHLY and CDR2 FYNNEI. Trimming took 2 bases from V and 1 from J, leaving 6 bases between them. This CDR3 has 14 amino acids. The CDR3 DNA sequence: TGTGCCAGCAGTGAACAGGGTTCCTACAATGAGCAGTTCTTC. Amino acids: CASSEQGSYNEQFF.

This clonotype appeared a few times. The J gene is TRBJ1-2, the V gene TRBV6-1; D is unresolved. V lost 7 bases to trimming and J lost 1 base, with 22 bases between them. CDR1 and CDR2 (germline): MNHNS, SASEGT. CDR3 length equals 17 residues. This CDR3 reads CASTSSLSFSNNYGYTF. The CDR3 DNA follows: TGTGCCAGCACGTCTTCTCTCTCCTTTTCCAATAACTATGGCTACACCTTC.

This clonotype was seen ten or more times. The CDR3 sequence: CASSLRARGRNTEAFF. The CDR3 DNA is TGTGCCAGCAGCTTAAGGGCTCGGGGAAGGAACACTGAAGCTTTCTTT. This chain uses TRBV7-3 with TRBJ1-1, with D unresolved. V was clipped by 1 base and J by 1 base, with 13 bases between them. Germline CDR1 is SGHTA and CDR2 is FQGTGA. This CDR3 has 16 residues.

This clonotype has ten or more counts. The V and J genes are TRBV11-2 and TRBJ2-1; 11 bases are a match to TRBD2. CDR3 length equals 16 residues. V lost 1 base and J lost 4; bases outside the gene matches: 3. Looked up from germline, CDR1 is SGHAT and CDR2 is FQNNGV. Written as DNA, the CDR3 is TGTGCCAGCAGCTTAGCCGGGACTAGCGGATACAATGAGCAGTTCTTC. As protein: CASSLAGTSGYNEQFF.